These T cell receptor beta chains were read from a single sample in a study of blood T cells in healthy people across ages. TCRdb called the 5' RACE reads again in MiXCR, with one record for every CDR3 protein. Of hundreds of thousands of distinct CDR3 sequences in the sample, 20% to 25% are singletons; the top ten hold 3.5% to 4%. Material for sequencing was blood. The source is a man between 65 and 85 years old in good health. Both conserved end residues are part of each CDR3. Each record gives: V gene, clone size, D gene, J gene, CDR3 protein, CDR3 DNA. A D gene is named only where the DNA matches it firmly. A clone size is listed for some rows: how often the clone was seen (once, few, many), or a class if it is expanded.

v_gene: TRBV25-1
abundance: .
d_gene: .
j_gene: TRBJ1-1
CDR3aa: CASSKSGTPEAFF
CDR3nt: TGTGCCAGCAGTAAATCCGGGACACCTGAAGCTTTCTTT

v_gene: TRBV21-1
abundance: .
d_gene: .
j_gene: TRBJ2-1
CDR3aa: CAGSKPGRESENEQFF
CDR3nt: TGTGCCGGCAGCAAACCAGGGCGGGAGTCTGAAAATGAGCAGTTCTTC

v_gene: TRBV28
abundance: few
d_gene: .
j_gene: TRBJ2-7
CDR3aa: CASSLGNTLEQYF
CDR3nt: TGTGCCAGCAGTTTAGGGAACACTCTCGAGCAGTACTTC

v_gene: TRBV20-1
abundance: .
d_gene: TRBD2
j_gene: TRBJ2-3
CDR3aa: CSASHHLAGKTDTQYF
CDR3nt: TGCAGTGCTAGTCACCACCTAGCGGGAAAGACAGATACGCAGTATTTT

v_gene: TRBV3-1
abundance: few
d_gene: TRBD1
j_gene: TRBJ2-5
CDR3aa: CASSQDLTDRGRETQYF
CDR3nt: TGTGCCAGCAGCCAAGATCTAACGGACAGGGGGCGAGAGACCCAGTACTTC

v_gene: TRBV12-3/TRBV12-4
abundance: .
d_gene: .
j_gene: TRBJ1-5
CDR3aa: CASTPIWVPNQPQHF
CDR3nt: TGTGCCAGCACTCCTATTTGGGTACCCAATCAGCCCCAGCATTTT

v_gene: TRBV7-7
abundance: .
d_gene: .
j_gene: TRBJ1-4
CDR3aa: CASSRDLGGEKLFF
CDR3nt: TGTGCTAGCAGCCGGGACCTCGGAGGCGAAAAACTGTTTTTT

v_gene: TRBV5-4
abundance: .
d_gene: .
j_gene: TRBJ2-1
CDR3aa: CASSTGTVSSYNEQFF
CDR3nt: TGTGCCAGCAGCACGGGGACCGTTAGCTCCTACAATGAGCAGTTCTTC

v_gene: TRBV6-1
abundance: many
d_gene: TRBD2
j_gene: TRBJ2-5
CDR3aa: CASSEGLAPLSGQETQYF
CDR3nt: TGTGCCAGCAGTGAAGGACTAGCGCCATTGAGCGGCCAAGAGACCCAGTACTTC

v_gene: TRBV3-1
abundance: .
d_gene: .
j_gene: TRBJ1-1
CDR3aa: CASSQAGGITEAFF
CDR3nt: TGTGCCAGCAGCCAAGCGGGGGGGATCACTGAAGCTTTCTTT

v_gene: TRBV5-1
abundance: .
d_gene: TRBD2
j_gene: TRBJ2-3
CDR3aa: CASSPNLSGRAGDTQYF
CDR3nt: TGCGCCAGCAGCCCCAATTTGAGCGGGAGGGCCGGGGATACGCAGTATTTT

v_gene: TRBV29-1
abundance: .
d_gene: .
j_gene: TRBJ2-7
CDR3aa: CSVELASYEQYF
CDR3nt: TGCAGCGTTGAATTGGCCTCCTACGAGCAGTACTTC

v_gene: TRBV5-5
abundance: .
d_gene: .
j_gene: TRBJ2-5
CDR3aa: CASSLAGDGGETQYF
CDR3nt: TGTGCCAGCAGCTTGGCAGGGGATGGGGGAGAGACCCAGTACTTC

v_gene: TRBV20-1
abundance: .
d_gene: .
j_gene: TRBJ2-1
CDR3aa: CSARLQRKGYNEQFF
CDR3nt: TGCAGTGCTAGACTCCAGCGGAAGGGCTACAATGAGCAGTTCTTC

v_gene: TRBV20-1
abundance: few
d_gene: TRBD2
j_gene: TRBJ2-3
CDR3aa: CSASTSGGWYF
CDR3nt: TGCAGTGCTTCGACTAGCGGGGGCTGGTATTTT

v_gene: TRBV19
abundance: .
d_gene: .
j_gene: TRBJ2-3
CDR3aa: CASSNPLAGADTQYF
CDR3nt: TGTGCCAGTAGCAATCCCCTAGCTGGAGCAGATACGCAGTATTTT

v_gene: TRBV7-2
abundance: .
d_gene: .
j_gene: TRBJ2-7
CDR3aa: CASSLEQGLSEQYF
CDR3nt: TGTGCCAGCAGCTTAGAACAGGGTTTGTCCGAGCAGTACTTC